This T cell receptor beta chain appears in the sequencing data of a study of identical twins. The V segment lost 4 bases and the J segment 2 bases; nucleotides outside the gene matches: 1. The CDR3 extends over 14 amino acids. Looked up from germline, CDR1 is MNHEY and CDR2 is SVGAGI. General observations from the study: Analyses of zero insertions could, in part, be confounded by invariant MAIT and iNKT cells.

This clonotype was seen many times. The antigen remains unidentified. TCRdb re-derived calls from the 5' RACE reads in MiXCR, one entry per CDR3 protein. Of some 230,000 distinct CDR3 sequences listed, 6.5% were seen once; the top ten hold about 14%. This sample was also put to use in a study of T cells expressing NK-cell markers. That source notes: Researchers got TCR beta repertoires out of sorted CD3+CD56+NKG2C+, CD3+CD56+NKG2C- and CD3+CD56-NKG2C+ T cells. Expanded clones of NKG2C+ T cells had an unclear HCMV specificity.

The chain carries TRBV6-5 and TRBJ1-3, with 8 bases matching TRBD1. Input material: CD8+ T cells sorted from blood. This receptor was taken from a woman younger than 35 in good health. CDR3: CASSFRGPGNTIYF. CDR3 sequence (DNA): TGTGCCAGCAGTTTCAGGGGGCCTGGAAACACCATATATTTT.